This T cell receptor (beta chain) was recovered during a study of T cells in Graves' hyperthyroidism and ophthalmopathy. Researchers amplified the TCR beta CDR3 regions from RNA transcripts. The HTBI primer set served for first-round RT-PCR of the TCR CDR3. TCRdb re-derived calls from the multiplex PCR reads in MiXCR, one entry per CDR3 protein. The data hold 400,000 to 600,000 distinct CDR3 sequences, with less than 25% observed a single time. Germline CDR1 and CDR2: LGHDT and YNNKEL (reference sequence). This CDR3 spans 14 amino acids. Trimming removed 0 bases from V and 4 bases from J, with 9 bases in between. This clonotype was detected a few times.

This chain joins TRBV3-1 and TRBJ2-5; no clear D gene. The receptor comes from a man aged 18 to 30 with Graves' hyperthyroidism. Source material: blood. CDR3: CASSQDIGGETQYF. For the CDR3, the DNA is TGTGCCAGCAGCCAAGATATCGGCGGAGAGACCCAGTACTTC.